This TCR beta chain was sequenced during a study of blood T cell repertoires in COVID-19. Study-level information: Donors in the United States, Italy and Spain gave samples during acute or convalescent COVID-19.

In the original analysis: Reference gene primers were amplified, and this amplification served to estimate nucleated cell counts. Some clones are missing from TCRdb's copy, which holds only in-frame ones; the method was immunoSEQ multiplex PCR. V, J and clone size are those of that table, while D and trimming were read from the DNA. The sample yields 95,000 to 110,000 clones, over 70% seen once. This CDR3 region has 13 residues. The V and J ends lost 3 bases and 5 bases respectively, with 7 bases between them. Germline assignment: CDR1 SGHVS and CDR2 FNYEAQ. The chain is built from TRBV7-6 and TRBJ2-2, with D tentatively TRBD2 (6 bases). The sequence was collected from a human donor in a cohort sampled during active or convalescent COVID-19. Specimen: peripheral blood. CDR3 sequence reads: CASSLGGTGELFF. DNA for the CDR3: TGTGCCAGCAGCTTGGGGGGTACCGGGGAGCTGTTTTTT.